Sequencing of this T cell receptor (beta chain) was carried out in a study of tumor-infiltrating lymphocytes in primary liver carcinoma. Overall study results and limits: Only about 7-24% of top clones were detected in each of the five tumor regions. Tumor specimens were characterized by a significantly higher top-250-clone fraction than blood (p = 0.039).

Joint extraction of RNA and DNA used roughly 20-32 mg of bulk tissue that was unsorted. More than 80% viable tumor cells made up every tumor sample. About this clonotype: Its antigen remains unknown.

V dropped 6 bases and J dropped 4 bases, with 19 bases sitting between them. The CDR3 is 14 amino acids. Germline CDR1 is SQVTM and CDR2 is ANQGSEA. Total RNA amounting to roughly 450 ng was the source from which TCR beta cDNA was made with a constant-region primer. Three-round nested multiplex PCR performed with slightly modified ARM-PCR produced the TCR beta libraries. The opening two PCR rounds, about 11 cycles each, paired TRBV1-TRBV30 forward primers with a C-beta reverse primer. TCRdb reprocessed the multiplex PCR reads via MiXCR and lists one record per CDR3 protein. Of approximately 190,000 distinct CDR3 sequences in the sample, around 81% were seen once.

The source material was tumor tissue from primary liver carcinoma. V is TRBV29-1 and J is TRBJ2-7, with a possible D match to TRBD2 (5 bases). The TCR comes from a middle-aged man with primary liver carcinoma and hepatitis B virus infection. CDR3 bases: TGCAGCGTAAAAGTGGGAGATCGACCATACGAGCAGTACTTC. As protein: CSVKVGDRPYEQYF.